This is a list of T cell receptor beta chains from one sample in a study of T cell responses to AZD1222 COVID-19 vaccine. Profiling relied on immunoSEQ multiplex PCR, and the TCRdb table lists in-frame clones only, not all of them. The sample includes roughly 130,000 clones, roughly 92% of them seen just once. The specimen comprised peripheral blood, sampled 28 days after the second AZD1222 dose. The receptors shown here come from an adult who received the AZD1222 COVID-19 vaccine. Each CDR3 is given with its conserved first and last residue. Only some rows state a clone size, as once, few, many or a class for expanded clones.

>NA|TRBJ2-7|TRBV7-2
CASTYQGTSGGYEQYF
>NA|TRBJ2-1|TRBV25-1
CASSSSGRWNEQFF
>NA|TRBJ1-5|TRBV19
CASSMGTQPQHF
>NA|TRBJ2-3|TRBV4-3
CASSPAERGTSTDTQYF
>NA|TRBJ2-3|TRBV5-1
CASSLVIHSTDTQYF
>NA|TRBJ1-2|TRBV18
CASSPSRAQTSYGYTF
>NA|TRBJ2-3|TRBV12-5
CASGRMETETDTQYF
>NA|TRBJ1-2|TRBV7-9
CASSFPNNYGYTF
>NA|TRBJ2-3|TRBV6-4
CASSEGPTHTDTQYF
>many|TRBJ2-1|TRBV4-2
CASSHPGQGADEQFF
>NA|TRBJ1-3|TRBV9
CASSAEAGQGSGNTIYF
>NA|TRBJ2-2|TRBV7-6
CASTNTGELFF
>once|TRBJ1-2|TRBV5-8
CASILQGRNYGYTF
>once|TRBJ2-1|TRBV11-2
CASSLRREPGNEQFF
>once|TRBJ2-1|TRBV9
CASSALDRVEQFF
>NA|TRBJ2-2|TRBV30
CAWSRGLTGELFF
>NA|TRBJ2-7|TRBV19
CASSLRRGQGQLEQYF
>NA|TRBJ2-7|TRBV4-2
CASSLGLGSYEQYF
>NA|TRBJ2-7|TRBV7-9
CASRPTGTGSYEQYF
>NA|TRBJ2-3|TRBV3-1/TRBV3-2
CASSPFAGGEGTQYF
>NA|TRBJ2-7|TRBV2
CASAQGWYEQYF
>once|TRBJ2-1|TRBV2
CASGTGLAWEQFF
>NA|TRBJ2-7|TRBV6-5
CASSFGATGEQYF
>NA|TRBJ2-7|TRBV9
CASSVGSVGGYEQYF
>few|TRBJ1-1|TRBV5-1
CASSFGRTELEAFF
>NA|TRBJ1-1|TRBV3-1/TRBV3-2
CASSPGTGGISAFF
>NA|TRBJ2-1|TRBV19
CASSIPSGAHNEQFF
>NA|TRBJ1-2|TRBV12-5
CASGFLTNYGYTF
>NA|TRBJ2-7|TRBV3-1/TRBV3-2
CASSQESASGSYEQYF
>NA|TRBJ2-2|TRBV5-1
CASSLGGLAGGAGELFF
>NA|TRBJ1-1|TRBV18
CASSSGSEAFF
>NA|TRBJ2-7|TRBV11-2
CASSLDKFGYEQYF
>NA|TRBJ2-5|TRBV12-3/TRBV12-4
CASSQLAYETQYF
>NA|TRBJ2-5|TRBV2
CASSEGGRETQYF
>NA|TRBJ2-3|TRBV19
CASSRGLDSDTQYF
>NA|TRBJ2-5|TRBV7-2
CASSPRGAGGRETQYF
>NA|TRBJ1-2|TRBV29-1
CSVESGRGVRGYTF
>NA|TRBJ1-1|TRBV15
CATSRELTGATEAFF
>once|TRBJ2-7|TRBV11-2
CASRPYESHYEQYF
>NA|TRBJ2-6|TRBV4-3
CASSQDYSPPHSGANVLTF
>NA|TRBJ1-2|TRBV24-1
CATSETTLNYGYTF
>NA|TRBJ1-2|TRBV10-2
CASSEGQRNYGYTF
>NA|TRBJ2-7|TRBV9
CASSARGQPSYEQYF
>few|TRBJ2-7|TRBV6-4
CASSDPRGAYEQYF
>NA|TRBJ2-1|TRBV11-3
CASSFTTGPYNEQFF
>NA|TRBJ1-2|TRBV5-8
CASSLEFIGGGYTF
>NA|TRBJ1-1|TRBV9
CASSVGPNMNTEAFF
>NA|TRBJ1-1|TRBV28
CASSARGTVYTEAFF
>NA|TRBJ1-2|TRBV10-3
CAISQDNYYGYTF
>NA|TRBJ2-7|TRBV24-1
CATSDSRGSLGIYEQYF
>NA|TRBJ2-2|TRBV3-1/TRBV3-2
CASRSAGELFF
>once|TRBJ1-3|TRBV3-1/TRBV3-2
CASSLDISGNTIYF
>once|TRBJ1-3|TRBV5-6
CASSSLSGGAGNTIYF
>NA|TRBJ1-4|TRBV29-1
CSVVGWDNEKLFF
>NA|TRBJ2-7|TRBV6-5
CASSNLGRELGEQYF
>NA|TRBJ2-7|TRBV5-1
CASSFLPGQSSYEQYF
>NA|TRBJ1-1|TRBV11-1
CASSLDRVRPEAFF
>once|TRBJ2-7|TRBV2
CASSVSQFVGLANEQYF
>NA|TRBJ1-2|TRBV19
CASSPLLGQGLSGYTF